Sequencing of this TCR beta chain was carried out in a study of blood T cell repertoires in COVID-19. Across the study: The origin of the acute and convalescent COVID-19 samples was the United States, Italy and Spain. Sources were T cells, B-cell-depleted T cells, or PBMCs; the material itself was cDNA or gDNA.

Methods used by the authors: Quantification of nucleated cells was approximated via reference gene primer amplification. TCRdb's table, derived via immunoSEQ multiplex PCR, lists solely in-frame clones and lacks some. That table furnishes V, J and clone size, whereas the DNA furnished D and trimming. The sample carries 98,000 or so clones, more than 70% recorded once. This CDR3 is 14 amino acids long. Germline-derived CDR1 and CDR2 are KGHDR and SFDVKD. Germline trimming cut 6 bases from V and 4 bases from J; bases unmatched to any gene: 7. The origin of this receptor is a woman between 55 and 75 years old in a cohort sampled during active or convalescent COVID-19. The rearrangement links TRBV24-1 to TRBJ2-5, with TRBD1 identical over 7 bases. The sample was peripheral blood. The CDR3 DNA reads TGTGCCACCAGTAGCGACAGGGTCGGAGAGACCCAGTACTTC. It yields the protein CATSSDRVGETQYF.